This T cell receptor beta chain comes out of a study of blood T cell repertoires in COVID-19. Looking at the study overall: Spain, Italy and the United States supplied samples that represented acute and convalescent COVID-19. The cDNA or gDNA used as material had been derived from T cells, B-cell-depleted T cells, or PBMCs.

Per the germline V gene, CDR1 is SGHAT and CDR2 is FQNNGV. The CDR3 consists of 13 residues. Trimming stripped 0 bases from V and 6 bases from J, with 7 bases between. As originally analysed: Estimated nucleated cell counts came from reference gene primer amplification. Clones were sequenced by immunoSEQ multiplex PCR, and TCRdb holds only the in-frame ones, with some missing. Clonal size and the V and J genes are those of that table, whereas D and trimming came from the DNA. The table shows roughly 160,000 clones, with 86% occurring only once. V is TRBV11-2 and J is TRBJ2-3; D perhaps matches TRBD2 (6 bases). Source material: peripheral blood. The sequence was obtained from a man between 60 and 75 years old with acute or convalescent COVID-19. The CDR3 nucleotides are TGTGCCAGCAGCTTAGACCTAGCGGATACGCAGTATTTT. This translates into CASSLDLADTQYF. Variable domain in full (rest from reference TRBV11-2 and TRBJ2-3): EAGVAQSPRYKIIEKRQSVAFWCNPISGHATLYWYQQILGQGPKLLIQFQNNGVVDDSQLPKDRFSAERLKGVDSTLKIQPAKLEDSAVYLCASSLDLADTQYFGPGTRLTVL.